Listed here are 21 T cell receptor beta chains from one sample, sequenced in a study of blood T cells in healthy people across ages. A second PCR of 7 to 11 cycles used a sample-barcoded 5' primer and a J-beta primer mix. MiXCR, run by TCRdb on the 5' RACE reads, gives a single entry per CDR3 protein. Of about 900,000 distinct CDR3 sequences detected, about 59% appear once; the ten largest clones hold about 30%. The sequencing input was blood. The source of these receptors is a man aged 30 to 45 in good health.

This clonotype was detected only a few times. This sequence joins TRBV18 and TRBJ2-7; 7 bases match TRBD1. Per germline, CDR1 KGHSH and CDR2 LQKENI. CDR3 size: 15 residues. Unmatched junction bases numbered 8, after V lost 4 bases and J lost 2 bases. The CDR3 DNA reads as TGTGCCAGCTCACAGCTGGGACAGAGTCCCTACGAGCAGTACTTC. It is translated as CASSQLGQSPYEQYF.

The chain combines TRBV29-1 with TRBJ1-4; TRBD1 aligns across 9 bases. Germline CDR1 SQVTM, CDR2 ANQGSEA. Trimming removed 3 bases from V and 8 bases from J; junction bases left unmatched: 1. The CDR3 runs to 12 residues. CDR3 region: CSVDTGGEKLFF. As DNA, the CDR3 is TGCAGCGTTGATACAGGGGGCGAAAAACTGTTTTTT. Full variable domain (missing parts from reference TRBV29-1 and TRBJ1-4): SAVISQKPSRDICQRGTSLTIQCQVDSQVTMMFWYRQQPGQSLTLIATANQGSEATYESGFVIDKFPISRPNLTFSTLTVSNMSPEDSSIYLCSVDTGGEKLFFGSGTQLSVL.

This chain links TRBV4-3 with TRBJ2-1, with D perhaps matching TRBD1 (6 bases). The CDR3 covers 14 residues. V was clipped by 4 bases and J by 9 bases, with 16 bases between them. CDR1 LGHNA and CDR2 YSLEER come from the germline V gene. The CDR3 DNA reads TGCGCCAGCAGCCTTCGCCTCCTAGGGGGTGAGCAGTTCTTC. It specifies CASSLRLLGGEQFF.

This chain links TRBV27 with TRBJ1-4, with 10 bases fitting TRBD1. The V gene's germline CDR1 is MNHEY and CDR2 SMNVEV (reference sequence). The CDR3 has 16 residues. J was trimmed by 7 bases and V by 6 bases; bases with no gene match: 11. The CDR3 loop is CASSTSVGTGVEKLFF. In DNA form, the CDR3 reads TGTGCCAGCAGCACTAGCGTCGGGACAGGGGTTGAAAAACTGTTTTTT. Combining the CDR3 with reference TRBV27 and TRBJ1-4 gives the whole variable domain EAQVTQNPRYLITVTGKKLTVTCSQNMNHEYMSWYRQDPGLGLRQIYYSMNVEVTDKGDVPEGYKVSRKEKRNFPLILESPSPNQTSLYFCASSTSVGTGVEKLFFGSGTQLSVL.

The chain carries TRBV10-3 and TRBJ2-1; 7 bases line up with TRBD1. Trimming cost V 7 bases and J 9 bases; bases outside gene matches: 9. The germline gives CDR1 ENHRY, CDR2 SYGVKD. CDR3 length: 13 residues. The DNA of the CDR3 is TGTGCCATCACCCGCGTACAGGGGTCTGAGCAGTTCTTC. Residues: CAITRVQGSEQFF.

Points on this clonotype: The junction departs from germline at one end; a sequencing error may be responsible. In DNA, the CDR3 is TGTGCCAGCAGCAATGACAGGATCTACACCTTT. Translated, it gives CASSNDRIYTF. The chain carries TRBV7-9 and TRBJ1-2; tentative D call: TRBD1 (6 bases). Germline-derived CDR1 and CDR2 are SEHNR and FQNEAQ (reference sequence). CDR3 length equals 11 residues.

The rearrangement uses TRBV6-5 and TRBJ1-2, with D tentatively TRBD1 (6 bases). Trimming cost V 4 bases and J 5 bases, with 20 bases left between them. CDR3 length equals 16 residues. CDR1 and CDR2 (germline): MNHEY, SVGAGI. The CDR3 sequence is CASSLRMGGGGYGYTF. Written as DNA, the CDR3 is TGTGCCAGCAGTTTGAGAATGGGGGGCGGAGGTTATGGCTACACCTTC.

CDR3 residues: CASSLAPRPGGETQYF. The CDR3 DNA reads as TGTGCCAGCAGTTTAGCTCCGAGGCCTGGTGGAGAGACCCAGTACTTC. The rearrangement joins TRBV27 to TRBJ2-5; no clear D gene. V lost 2 bases, J lost 4 bases, and 17 bases lay in between. In germline, CDR1 is MNHEY, CDR2 SMNVEV (reference sequence). CDR3 length: 16 residues.

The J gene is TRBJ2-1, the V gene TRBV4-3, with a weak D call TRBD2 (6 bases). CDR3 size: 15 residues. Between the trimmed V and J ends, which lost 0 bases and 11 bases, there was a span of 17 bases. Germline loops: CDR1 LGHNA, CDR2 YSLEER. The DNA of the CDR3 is TGCGCCAGCAGCCAAGATCATCGGGGGTTAGAAAAGCAGTTCTTC. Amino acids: CASSQDHRGLEKQFF.

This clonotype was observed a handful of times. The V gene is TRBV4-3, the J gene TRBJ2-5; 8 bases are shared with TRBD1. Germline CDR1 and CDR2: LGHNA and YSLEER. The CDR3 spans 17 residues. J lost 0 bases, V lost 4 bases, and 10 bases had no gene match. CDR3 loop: CASSLAGQGGNQETQYF. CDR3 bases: TGCGCCAGCAGCCTTGCCGGACAGGGCGGGAACCAAGAGACCCAGTACTTC.

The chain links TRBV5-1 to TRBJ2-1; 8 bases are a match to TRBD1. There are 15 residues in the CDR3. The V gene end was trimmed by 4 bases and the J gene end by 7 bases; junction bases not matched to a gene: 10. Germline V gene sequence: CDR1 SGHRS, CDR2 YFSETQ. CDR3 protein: CASSDPQGASNEQFF. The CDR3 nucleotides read TGCGCCAGCAGCGACCCGCAGGGGGCTAGTAATGAGCAGTTCTTC.

CDR3 in amino acids: CSVGQGGFTEAFF. Here the CDR3 DNA reads TGCAGCGTTGGACAGGGAGGCTTCACTGAAGCTTTCTTT. J is TRBJ1-1 and V is TRBV29-1; TRBD1 agrees at 7 bases. The germline gives CDR1 SQVTM, CDR2 ANQGSEA. This CDR3 has 13 residues. V shed 4 bases, J shed 4 bases, and the junction held 6 bases outside the gene matches.

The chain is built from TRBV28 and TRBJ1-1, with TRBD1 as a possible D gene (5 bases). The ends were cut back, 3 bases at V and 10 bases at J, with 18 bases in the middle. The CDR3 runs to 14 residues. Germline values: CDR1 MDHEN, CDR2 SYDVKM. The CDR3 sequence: CASSFEEGREVAFF. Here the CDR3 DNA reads TGTGCCAGCAGTTTCGAGGAGGGCAGGGAGGTAGCTTTCTTT.

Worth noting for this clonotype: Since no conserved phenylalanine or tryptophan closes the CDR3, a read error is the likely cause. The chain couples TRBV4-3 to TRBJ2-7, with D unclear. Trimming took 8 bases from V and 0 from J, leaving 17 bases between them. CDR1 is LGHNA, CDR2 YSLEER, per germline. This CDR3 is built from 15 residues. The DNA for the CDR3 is TGCGCCAGCTCCCTGGCGGCTCGGAGCTCCTACGAGCAGTACTTA. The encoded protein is CASSLAARSSYEQYL.

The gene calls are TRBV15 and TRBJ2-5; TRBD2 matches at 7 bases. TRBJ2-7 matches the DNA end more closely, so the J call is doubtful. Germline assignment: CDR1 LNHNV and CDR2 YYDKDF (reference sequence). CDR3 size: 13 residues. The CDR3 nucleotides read TGTGCCACCAGCAGCCCGACTAGCATCGAGCAGTACTTC. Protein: CATSSPTSIEQYF.

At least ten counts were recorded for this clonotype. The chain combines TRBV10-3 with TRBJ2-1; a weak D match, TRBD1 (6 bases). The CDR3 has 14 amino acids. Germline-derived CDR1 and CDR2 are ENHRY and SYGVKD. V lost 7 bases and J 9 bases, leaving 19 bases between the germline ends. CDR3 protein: CAIINQQGRGEQFF. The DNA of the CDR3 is TGTGCCATCATTAACCAACAGGGTAGGGGTGAGCAGTTCTTC.

Here the CDR3 DNA reads TGTGCCAGCCGGCCCGGCGGCTTCAGGGTTCGTGACGAGCAGTACTTC. Encoded protein: CASRPGGFRVRDEQYF. The gene calls are TRBV28 and TRBJ2-5, with a weak D call TRBD1 (5 bases). The J call may be wrong; the DNA end is better matched by TRBJ2-7. Germline V lookup: CDR1 MDHEN, CDR2 SYDVKM. This CDR3 spans 16 amino acids.

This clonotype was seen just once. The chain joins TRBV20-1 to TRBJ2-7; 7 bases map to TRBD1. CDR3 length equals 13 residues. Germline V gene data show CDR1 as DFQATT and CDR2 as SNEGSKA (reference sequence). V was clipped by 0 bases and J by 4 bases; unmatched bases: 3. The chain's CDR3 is CSARDWGQYEQYF. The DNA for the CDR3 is TGCAGTGCTAGAGATTGGGGACAGTACGAGCAGTACTTC.

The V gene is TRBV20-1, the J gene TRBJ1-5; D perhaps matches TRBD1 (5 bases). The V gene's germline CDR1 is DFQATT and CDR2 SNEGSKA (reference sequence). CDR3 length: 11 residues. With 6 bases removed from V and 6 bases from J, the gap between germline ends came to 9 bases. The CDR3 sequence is CSARGGQPQHF. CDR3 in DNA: TGCAGTGCCCGCGGGGGTCAGCCCCAGCATTTT.

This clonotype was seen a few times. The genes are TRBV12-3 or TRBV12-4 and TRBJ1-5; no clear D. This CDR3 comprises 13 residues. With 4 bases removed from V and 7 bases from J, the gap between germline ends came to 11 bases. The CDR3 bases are TGTGCCAGCAGTTCAACCGGGGAACAGCCCCAGCATTTT. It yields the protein CASSSTGEQPQHF.

The CDR3 loop reads CASSFTVGGALETQFF. CDR3 DNA: TGTGCCAGCAGCTTTACCGTTGGGGGGGCCCTCGAGACCCAGTTCTTC. The V gene is TRBV7-2, the J gene TRBJ2-1, with D tentatively TRBD2 (7 bases). There are 16 residues in the CDR3. Trimming removed 3 bases from V and 13 bases from J, with 25 bases in between. The germline gives CDR1 SGHTA, CDR2 FQGNSA.